This is a list of T cell receptor beta chains from one sample in a study of blood T cell repertoires in COVID-19. TCRdb's table, derived via immunoSEQ multiplex PCR, lists solely in-frame clones and lacks some. The sample holds 70,000 to 90,000 clones; 65% to 85% are singletons and the top ten take roughly 10%. Sequencing was performed on peripheral blood. These receptor sequences come from a man in his 70s with acute or convalescent COVID-19. CDR3s include the opening cysteine and the closing phenylalanine or tryptophan. A D gene is named only where the DNA matches it firmly. Clone size is stated in some rows and not others, as once, few, many or a class when expanded.

D gene	V gene	J gene	clone size	CDR3 DNA	CDR3 protein
NA	TRBV5-1	TRBJ2-2	NA	TGCGCCAGCAGCTTGGACAGAAACACCGGGGAGCTGTTTTTT	CASSLDRNTGELFF
NA	TRBV5-6	TRBJ1-2	NA	TGTGCCAGCAGTAGGAGGCAGGGTGGAATTAGCGGCTATGGCTACACCTTC	CASSRRQGGISGYGYTF
TRBD1	TRBV27	TRBJ2-1	NA	TGTGCCAGCAGCAGGCCGGGACAGGGTATCAACAATGAGCAGTTCTTC	CASSRPGQGINNEQFF
NA	TRBV20-1	TRBJ1-5	few	TGCAGTGCTAGTGAGGGGAGTGGGCCCCAGCATTTT	CSASEGSGPQHF
TRBD2	TRBV11-2	TRBJ2-3	few	TGTGCCAGCAGCCCGACTAGCGGGGGCCCCCTTACGCAGTATTTT	CASSPTSGGPLTQYF
TRBD2	TRBV2	TRBJ2-7	once	TGTGCCAGCAGTTGGACTAGCGGAGGCTACGAGCAGTACTTC	CASSWTSGGYEQYF
NA	TRBV10-3	TRBJ1-5	NA	TGTGCCGTCGGGGGGAACAGCAATCAGCCCCAGCATTTT	CAVGGNSNQPQHF
NA	TRBV6-4	TRBJ1-4	NA	TGTGCCAGCGATCGCCCTAGGGGGAAGGGGAACAAACTGTTTTTT	CASDRPRGKGNKLFF
NA	TRBV9	TRBJ2-7	NA	TGTGCCAGCAGCTCAGGACTGTCCTACGAGCAGTACTTC	CASSSGLSYEQYF
TRBD2	TRBV15	TRBJ2-3	NA	TGTGCCACCAGCAGAGGCCCGGGGGGGGCCTTAGATACGCAGTATTTT	CATSRGPGGALDTQYF
NA	TRBV27	TRBJ1-1	NA	TGTGCCAGCAGTTTATCGACAGCAGGGCGGACTGAAGCTTTCTTT	CASSLSTAGRTEAFF
TRBD1	TRBV4-2	TRBJ2-2	NA	TGTGCCAGCAGCCAGAAGGACAGGGGCTACACCGGGGAGCTGTTTTTT	CASSQKDRGYTGELFF
TRBD1	TRBV3-1/TRBV3-2	TRBJ2-3	few	TGTGCCAGCAGCCAAGAGGGGACAGGCACAGATACGCAGTATTTT	CASSQEGTGTDTQYF
TRBD1	TRBV5-8	TRBJ1-3	once	TGTGCCAGCAGCCTAGGGACAGCGGTGGCTGGAAACACCATATATTTT	CASSLGTAVAGNTIYF
TRBD1	TRBV2	TRBJ1-6	NA	TGTGCCAGCAGTGTTGGACAGGGACACTCACCCCTCCACTTT	CASSVGQGHSPLHF
NA	TRBV9	TRBJ1-2	few	TGTGCCAGCAGCGCTGTTGTGGCGGGGGCGCAAGGCTACACCTTC	CASSAVVAGAQGYTF
NA	TRBV5-4	TRBJ1-2	NA	TGTGCCAGCAGCTTGGCCCCGCAGGGGAACTTCTATGGCTACACCTTC	CASSLAPQGNFYGYTF
NA	TRBV29-1	TRBJ2-3	NA	TGCAGCGGACGGCAGGGCACAGATACGCAGTATTTT	CSGRQGTDTQYF
NA	TRBV3-1/TRBV3-2	TRBJ1-2	NA	TGTGCCAGCAGCCCTTACGCCGGGAATGCCTATGGCTACACCTTC	CASSPYAGNAYGYTF
TRBD2	TRBV3-1/TRBV3-2	TRBJ2-5	NA	TGTGCCAGCAGTATAATAGCGGGGGGATCCCAAGAGACCCAGTACTTC	CASSIIAGGSQETQYF
TRBD2	TRBV6-5	TRBJ2-1	NA	TGTGCCAGCAGTTACTCCCGGGGGGGCCCCAATGAGCAGTTCTTC	CASSYSRGGPNEQFF
NA	TRBV5-1	TRBJ1-2	few	TGCGCCAGCACCCGCAGCGAGGCCTATGGCTACACCTTC	CASTRSEAYGYTF
NA	TRBV11-2	TRBJ2-5	NA	TGTGCCAGTGCGGCAGAAGAGACCCAGTACTTC	CASAAEETQYF
TRBD1	TRBV5-1	TRBJ2-2	NA	TGCGCCAGCAGCTTAACAGGGGCAAACACCGGGGAGCTGTTTTTT	CASSLTGANTGELFF
NA	TRBV29-1	TRBJ2-7	NA	TGCAGCGACTACTACGAGCAGTACTTC	CSDYYEQYF
TRBD2	TRBV3-1/TRBV3-2	TRBJ2-1	NA	TGTGCCAGCAGCCCCCTTCCGGGTAGCGGGGGGGCCGGTAATGAGCAGTTCTTC	CASSPLPGSGGAGNEQFF
NA	TRBV7-3	TRBJ2-5	NA	TGTGCCAGCAGCCCGGCCTCCGGGGTCCAAGAGACCCAGTACTTC	CASSPASGVQETQYF
NA	TRBV4-2	TRBJ1-4	NA	TGTGCCAGCAGCCAGACAGATCTAGGTGAAAAACTGTTTTTT	CASSQTDLGEKLFF
NA	TRBV11-2	TRBJ1-2	NA	TGTGCCAGCAGCTCCCGGACAGACTATGGCTACACCTTC	CASSSRTDYGYTF
TRBD2	TRBV10-1	TRBJ2-1	NA	TGCGCCAGTTGGGCTAGCGGGGGGGCCTTCTATGAGCAGTTCTTC	CASWASGGAFYEQFF
TRBD2	TRBV4-2	TRBJ2-1	NA	TGTGCCAGCAGCCATGTAGCGGGCTCCTACAATGAGCAGTTCTTC	CASSHVAGSYNEQFF